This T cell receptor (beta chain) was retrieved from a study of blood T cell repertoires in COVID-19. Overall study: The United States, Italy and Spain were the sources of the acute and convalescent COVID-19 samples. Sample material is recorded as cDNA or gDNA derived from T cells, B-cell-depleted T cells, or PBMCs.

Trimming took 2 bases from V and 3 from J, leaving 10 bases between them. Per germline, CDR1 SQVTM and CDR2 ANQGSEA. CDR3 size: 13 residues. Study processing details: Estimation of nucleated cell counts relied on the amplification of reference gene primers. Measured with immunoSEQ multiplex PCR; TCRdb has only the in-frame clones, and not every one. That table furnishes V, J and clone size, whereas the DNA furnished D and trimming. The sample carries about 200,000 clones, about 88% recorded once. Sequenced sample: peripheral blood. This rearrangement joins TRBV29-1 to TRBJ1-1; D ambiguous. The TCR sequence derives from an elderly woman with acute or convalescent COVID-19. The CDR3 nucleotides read TGCAGCGTTGAATCGGGGAGTTACACTGAAGCTTTCTTT. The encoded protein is CSVESGSYTEAFF.